This TCR beta chain was obtained from a study of early T cells in non-severe SARS-CoV-2 infection. In the study overall: From unsorted whole blood, bulk RNA was sequenced, and the chains remained unpaired.

The table lists this clonotype with many counts. The antigen is not known. The CDR3 runs 14 residues. V lost 2 bases, J lost 3 bases, and 10 bases lay in between. Germline lookup yields CDR1 SGHAT and CDR2 FQDESV (reference sequence). General study results and limits: Reliance on VDJdb matching favored anti-spike CD8 responses; private and CD4 specificities were missed.

Individually, cDNA molecules had unique molecular identifiers attached to them. TCRdb processed the 5' RACE reads anew with MiXCR; each CDR3 protein has one entry. The sample yields 30,000 to 40,000 distinct CDR3 sequences, roughly 5% seen once. The V gene is TRBV11-1, the J gene TRBJ1-2; D is possibly TRBD1 (6 bases). Specimen: whole blood. The source of this sequence is an adult who was a healthcare worker with PCR-confirmed SARS-CoV-2 infection or an uninfected control (not recorded which). Written as DNA, the CDR3 is TGTGCCAGCAGCTTATCCCCAGGGGACTATGGCTACACCTTC. It codes for CASSLSPGDYGYTF.